This T cell receptor beta chain was captured by sequencing in a study of T cell responses to AZD1222 COVID-19 vaccine (dated by TCRdb to the early 2020s). About the full investigation: AZD1222 recipients with second doses at about 4 weeks or about 12 weeks were pooled, because spike-specific TCR depth and breadth did not differ between schedules. TCR sequencing covered some 250 trial participants: around 210 given two doses of AZD1222 and approximately 25 given two doses of MenACWY control vaccine. Trial participants were enrolled by age into subgroups of 18-55, 56-69 and 70-plus years, and roughly 150, 30 and 60 TCR-sequenced participants, respectively, were included in these subgroups. What the work shows at the level of the full study, not this receptor alone: No day 14 peak-response samples were available, so repertoires were characterized only after the peak T cell response. Spike-specific TCR breadth and depth rose significantly after two AZD1222 doses compared with day 0 and with MenACWY recipients. The whole spike protein was spanned by vaccine-associated CD4 TCRs, and dominant responses were seen in regions 160-218 and 743-854. Conclusions about previously exposed vaccinees are limited, since just six AZD1222 recipients were seropositive for SARS-CoV-2 at baseline. The 56-69-year group was small, and its depth increase did not reach significance, likely because of low power. Most participants were white British and females outnumbered males, and the authors suggested that clonal diversity may have been underestimated. Nearly half of unique spike-specific TCRs reportedly recognized epitopes outside regions mutated in the B.1.351 and B.1.1.7 variants.

In the paper's terms, the time point label means: baseline before first vaccination. Vaccinee samples came from UK trials COV001 and COV002, including a single-blind randomized controlled phase 2/3 trial of AZD1222 (ChAdOx1 nCoV-19) in healthy adults. For TCRbeta chain sequencing, PBMC samples were collected from trial participants at day 0 and at day 28 after the second dose. The CDR3 regions of human TCRbeta chains were analyzed by immunosequencing. For the original study's pipeline: TCRs in the repertoires were matched against a reference library of SARS-CoV-2-specific TCRs that had been generated with the MIRA antigen-specificity platform. Breadth was defined as the fraction of unique TCRs that were SARS-CoV-2-associated. Depth was defined as the fraction of total T cells that were SARS-CoV-2-associated. Using the MIRA data, each spike-specific TCR was assigned both to the spike region to which the TCR was reactive and to a CD4 or CD8 class. Log10-transformed breadth and depth values were compared by one-way ANOVA with Sidak's multiple comparisons tests. This immuneACCESS table, as held by TCRdb, lists in-frame sequences with V and J called but not all clones. Of the missing ones, under half trace to an unresolved V gene in checked studies; the others have no known cause. V and J calls plus clone size are reproduced from that table; the DNA served to infer D and trimming. The sample contains about 130,000 clones, about 90% of them found a single time. Over 1.5% of the sample comes from the top ten.

In the germline V gene, CDR1 corresponds to MNHEY and CDR2 to SVGAGI. Trimming removed 5 bases from V and 12 bases from J; the gene matches leave 13 bases unexplained. Spanning cysteine to phenylalanine, the CDR3 consists of 14 amino acids. CDR3 DNA only is kept here, 42 bases in frame from base 1. A word on this clone: Its recognized antigen is unknown. No much larger clonotype is one base removed from it; base qualities were not supplied.

Sequencing used peripheral blood, obtained on day 0 of AZD1222 vaccination. The TCR comes from an adult in good health. This sequence uses TRBV6-5 and TRBJ1-2, and TRBD1 aligns with 9 junction nucleotides. The CDR3 reads as follows: CASSTRTGEVSDTF. In nucleotides, the sequence is TGTGCCAGCAGTACGAGGACAGGGGAAGTTTCGGACACCTTC.